Below, 32 T cell receptor beta chains from the same sample are listed, as sequenced in a study of identifying expanded T cells in peripheral blood. Method: immunoSEQ multiplex PCR; TCRdb's copy keeps in-frame clones and lacks some. This table has 90,000 to 110,000 clones, 88% appearing once. Sequencing used blood. Every receptor here comes from a person aged 18 to 75 in good health.

The chain is built from TRBV7-2 and TRBJ1-5; the D gene is possibly TRBD1 (5 bases). Germline V gene sequence: CDR1 SGHTA, CDR2 FQGNSA. Trimming pared 4 bases from V and 6 bases from J, leaving 13 bases between. The CDR3 covers 14 residues. CDR3 sequence (DNA): TGTGCCAGCAGCTCCTCTCGGGGCGGTCAGCCCCAGCATTTT. Encoded protein: CASSSSRGGQPQHF.

This clone came up once. This rearrangement joins TRBV6-1 to TRBJ1-5; D possibly corresponds to TRBD1 (5 bases). Deletions cut 5 bases from V and 2 bases from J, with 13 bases between. The CDR3 is made up of 15 amino acids. Germline loops: CDR1 MNHNS, CDR2 SASEGT. The CDR3 DNA is TGTGCCAGCAGTCCCTTGGGAGGGGGCAATCAGCCCCAGCATTTT. Protein: CASSPLGGGNQPQHF.

The chain combines TRBV15 with TRBJ1-2; D gene uncertain. V lost 5 bases and J 0 bases, leaving 16 bases between the germline ends. CDR3 length: 16 residues. Germline V lookup: CDR1 LNHNV, CDR2 YYDKDF (reference sequence). The CDR3 protein is CATSPEISTANYGYTF. CDR3 coding DNA: TGTGCCACCAGCCCAGAGATCAGTACGGCTAACTATGGCTACACCTTC.

The CDR3 coding sequence is TGTGCCAGCACCCTTTTGGGGGGGCACGAGACCCAGTACTTC. It translates to CASTLLGGHETQYF. This sequence joins TRBV7-7 and TRBJ2-5; D may be TRBD2 (7 bases). Trimming stripped 7 bases from V and 5 bases from J, with 17 bases between. Germline values: CDR1 SSHAT, CDR2 FNYEAQ (reference sequence). The CDR3 is made up of 14 amino acids.

The chain links TRBV6-5 to TRBJ1-1, with D perhaps matching TRBD1 (5 bases). Looked up from germline, CDR1 is MNHEY and CDR2 is SVGAGI. V lost 4 bases to trimming and J lost 3 bases, with 12 bases between them. The CDR3 covers 14 residues. The CDR3 reads CASSSGGVDTEAFF. The CDR3 nucleotides are TGTGCCAGCAGTTCCGGGGGGGTTGACACTGAAGCTTTCTTT.

By proportion, this clone is large. Other DNA sequences in the same sample also yield this CDR3. This rearrangement joins TRBV29-1 to TRBJ1-1; possibly TRBD1 for D (6 bases). Germline V gene sequence: CDR1 SQVTM, CDR2 ANQGSEA. Deletions cut 7 bases from V and 1 base from J, with 10 bases between. This CDR3 spans 12 amino acids. In DNA form, the CDR3 reads TGCAGCGCCCAACAGGGGAACACTGAAGCTTTCTTT. Residues: CSAQQGNTEAFF.

This chain connects TRBV7-7 to TRBJ2-3; D remains ambiguous. V gave up 5 bases and J gave up 5 bases, with 11 bases separating them. The CDR3 consists of 13 residues. Germline values: CDR1 SSHAT, CDR2 FNYEAQ (reference sequence). Written as DNA, the CDR3 is TGTGCCAGCAGCACTGACTTGCTAGATACGCAGTATTTT. This codes for CASSTDLLDTQYF.

V and J are TRBV19 and TRBJ1-2; 8 bases fit TRBD1. The CDR3 is made up of 15 amino acids. Germline CDR1 is LNHDA and CDR2 is SQIVND (reference sequence). V lost 1 base and J lost 4; bases outside the gene matches: 5. In DNA form, the CDR3 reads TGTGCCAGTAGTATAGCGGCGACAGGGGCCTATGGCTACACCTTC. Residues: CASSIAATGAYGYTF.

V and J are TRBV4-1 and TRBJ2-1; 9 positions match TRBD2. After removal of 3 bases from V and 2 bases from J, the junction contained 8 bases not matched to a gene. CDR1 and CDR2 from the germline V gene are MGHRA and YSYEKL. This CDR3 comprises 17 residues. The CDR3 is CASSQSLAGWPYNEQFF. Written as DNA, the CDR3 is TGCGCCAGCAGCCAGTCACTAGCGGGTTGGCCCTACAATGAGCAGTTCTTC.

V gene TRBV5-1 combines with J gene TRBJ1-2, with 8 nucleotides matching TRBD1. The CDR3 loop spans 13 amino acids. The V segment lost 4 bases and the J segment 4 bases; nucleotides outside the gene matches: 3. The germline gives CDR1 SGHRS, CDR2 YFSETQ. The CDR3: CASSGQGPYGYTF. The CDR3 nucleotides are TGCGCCAGCAGCGGACAGGGCCCCTATGGCTACACCTTC.

The V gene is TRBV5-1, the J gene TRBJ2-5; TRBD2 matches 9 bases. Trimming removed 7 bases from V and 4 bases from J; junction bases left unmatched: 5. Germline values: CDR1 SGHRS, CDR2 YFSETQ. This CDR3 contains 13 residues. CDR3 sequence: CASGSGSRETQYF. In DNA form, the CDR3 reads TGCGCCAGCGGTAGCGGGAGTCGAGAGACCCAGTACTTC.

The J gene is TRBJ2-7, the V gene TRBV18, with 10 bases that match TRBD1. V was clipped by 2 bases and J by 6 bases; unmatched bases: 10. The CDR3 loop spans 16 amino acids. CDR1 and CDR2 from the germline V gene are KGHSH and LQKENI. Written as DNA, the CDR3 is TGTGCCAGCTCACCAAATCCCGGGACAGGGGCATTCGAGCAGTACTTC. It yields the protein CASSPNPGTGAFEQYF.

V and J are TRBV6-5 and TRBJ2-7, with D perhaps being TRBD1 or TRBD2 (5 bases each). Germline loops: CDR1 MNHEY, CDR2 SVGAGI. V was shortened by 6 bases and J by 7 bases, with 16 bases between the two germline ends. The CDR3 totals 13 residues. CDR3 nucleotide sequence: TGTGCCAGCAGACTGCCGGGGCTTGGGGAGCAGTACTTC. This encodes CASRLPGLGEQYF.

V and J are TRBV9 and TRBJ2-7; 10 bases are shared with TRBD2. Trimming at V came to 4 bases and at J to 3 bases, leaving 4 bases not matched to a gene. Germline CDR1 and CDR2: SGDLS and YYNGEE. This CDR3 comprises 14 residues. CDR3 DNA sequence: TGTGCCAGCAGCATAGCGGGAGGCCTCTACGAGCAGTACTTC. It specifies CASSIAGGLYEQYF.

The chain recombines TRBV7-8 with TRBJ1-1; D uncertain. From germline, CDR1 is SGHVS and CDR2 FQNEAQ. The CDR3 totals 13 residues. The V end lost 1 base, the J end lost 2 bases, and 5 bases lay between the germline ends. DNA of the CDR3: TGTGCCAGCAGCTTAGACGTAAACACTGAAGCTTTCTTT. This encodes CASSLDVNTEAFF.

The V call is TRBV9, the J call TRBJ1-1; TRBD1 might be the D (6 bases). CDR1 is SGDLS and CDR2 is YYNGEE in the germline V gene. Deletions cut 0 bases from V and 3 bases from J, with 9 bases between. The CDR3 is 14 residues long. The CDR3 sequence is CASSVDREDTEAFF. In DNA form, the CDR3 reads TGTGCCAGCAGCGTAGACAGGGAGGACACTGAAGCTTTCTTT.

This sequence joins TRBV7-2 and TRBJ1-3; TRBD1 is a possible D gene (5 bases). V lost 4 bases and J lost 3, with 7 bases in between. CDR1 is SGHTA, CDR2 FQGNSA, per germline. The length of the CDR3 is 13 residues. For the CDR3, the DNA is TGTGCCAGCAGCTCGCAGGGTGGAAACACCATATATTTT. As protein: CASSSQGGNTIYF.

The gene calls are TRBV7-9 and TRBJ2-1; 15 bases are shared with TRBD2. Trimming removed 5 bases from V and 9 bases from J; junction bases left unmatched: 8. The CDR3 spans 16 residues. Germline V gene lookup returns CDR1 SEHNR and CDR2 FQNEAQ (reference sequence). In nucleotides, the CDR3 is TGTGCCAGCAGCGCCGGACTAGCGGGAGGGCCCAGTGAGCAGTTCTTC. This codes for CASSAGLAGGPSEQFF.

The V gene is TRBV7-2, the J gene TRBJ1-4, with D unresolved. The germline V gene has CDR1 SGHTA and CDR2 FQGNSA. The CDR3 has 15 amino acids. V lost 2 bases and J lost 8, with 15 bases in between. The CDR3 sequence is CASSLYPRGGEKLFF. The CDR3 nucleotides are TGTGCCAGCAGCTTATATCCCCGGGGTGGAGAAAAACTGTTTTTT.

This clone was counted once. The V gene is TRBV30, the J gene TRBJ1-1, with D maybe TRBD1 (6 bases). CDR3 length: 15 amino acids. CDR1 and CDR2 from the germline V gene are GTSNPN and SVGIG (reference sequence). With 0 bases removed from V and 5 bases from J, the gap between germline ends came to 16 bases. The CDR3 protein is CAWSVLRGRGTEAFF. The CDR3 DNA is TGTGCCTGGAGTGTCCTTCGGGGCAGGGGAACTGAAGCTTTCTTT.

The rearrangement links TRBV5-6 to TRBJ2-2, with TRBD2 as a possible D gene (5 bases). This CDR3 is built from 15 residues. CDR1 SGHDT and CDR2 YYEEEE come from the germline V gene. V lost 1 base and J lost 4, with 11 bases in between. The CDR3, as DNA: TGTGCCAGCAGCTTGCGAGGGTGGGGCACCGGGGAGCTGTTTTTT. The encoded protein is CASSLRGWGTGELFF.

The gene calls are TRBV6-6 and TRBJ2-1; 7 nucleotides line up with TRBD2. J lost 7 bases, V lost 8 bases, and 8 bases had no gene match. The CDR3 length is 13 residues. Per germline, CDR1 MNHNY and CDR2 SVGAGI (reference sequence). This chain's CDR3 is CASGLLALNEQFF. Here the CDR3 DNA reads TGTGCCAGCGGTTTACTAGCGCTTAATGAGCAGTTCTTC.

This chain links TRBV5-1 with TRBJ2-7; a possible D gene is TRBD1 (5 bases). CDR1 is SGHRS and CDR2 is YFSETQ in the germline V gene. This CDR3 comprises 14 residues. With 4 bases removed from V and 2 bases from J, the gap between germline ends came to 13 bases. The chain's CDR3 is CASSQQGTPYEQYF. The CDR3 region has the DNA TGCGCCAGCAGCCAGCAGGGAACCCCCTACGAGCAGTACTTC.

The chain employs TRBV7-2 and TRBJ1-2; a possible D gene is TRBD1 (6 bases). The CDR3 runs to 14 residues. The V gene's germline CDR1 is SGHTA and CDR2 FQGNSA. Trimming removed 1 base from V and 8 bases from J, with 14 bases in between. The CDR3 sequence: CASSLGSQGQGYTF. DNA for the CDR3: TGTGCCAGCAGCTTAGGTTCCCAGGGGCAAGGCTACACCTTC.

The V and J genes are TRBV7-6 and TRBJ2-3, with 14 bases identical to TRBD2. J lost 2 bases, V lost 5 bases, and 3 bases had no gene match. This CDR3 has 16 amino acids. The germline CDR1 and CDR2 sequences are SGHVS and FNYEAQ. The CDR3 bases are TGTGCCAGCAGCGGACTAGCGGGGGGAGTCACAGATACGCAGTATTTT. Its translation: CASSGLAGGVTDTQYF.

V is TRBV7-9 and J is TRBJ2-3; 7 bases agree with TRBD2. The CDR3 extends over 16 amino acids. CDR1 SEHNR and CDR2 FQNEAQ come from the germline V gene (reference sequence). The trim removed 3 bases at V and 1 base at J, leaving 7 bases unmatched. This CDR3 is CASSFGSSGGTDTQYF. The CDR3 region has the DNA TGTGCCAGCAGCTTTGGTTCAAGCGGGGGCACAGATACGCAGTATTTT.

This chain joins TRBV5-1 and TRBJ2-3, with D perhaps matching TRBD2 (5 bases). Germline V lookup: CDR1 SGHRS, CDR2 YFSETQ. This CDR3 contains 16 residues. The germline V and J ends were trimmed by 1 base and 0 bases, with 12 bases remaining between them. The CDR3 reads CASSLRGGTSTDTQYF. Here the CDR3 DNA reads TGCGCCAGCAGCTTGCGGGGTGGAACTAGCACAGATACGCAGTATTTT.

Points on this clone: The germline gene is not matched at one end of the junction; a read error may be the cause. V gene TRBV10-3 combines with J gene TRBJ2-7; D is unclear. The CDR3 sequence is 16 residues long. CDR1 and CDR2 (germline): ENHRY, SYGVKD. This chain's CDR3 is CASSYSAKYPSGEQYF. The CDR3 nucleotides read TGTGCCAGCAGTTACTCGGCTAAATACCCGTCGGGCGAGCAGTACTTC.

The genes are TRBV30 and TRBJ1-6; TRBD1 might be the D (5 bases). The germline CDR1 and CDR2 sequences are GTSNPN and SVGIG (reference sequence). CDR3 length equals 14 residues. Trimming removed 3 bases at V and 5 bases at J, with 11 bases between. This chain's CDR3 is CAWSAGLNNSPLHF. CDR3 coding DNA: TGTGCCTGGAGCGCGGGACTGAATAATTCACCCCTCCACTTT.

This rearrangement joins TRBV2 to TRBJ1-1; D is ambiguous. V was pared by 1 base and J by 5 bases, with 5 bases between. CDR1 and CDR2 (germline): SNHLY, FYNNEI. CDR3 length equals 12 residues. The CDR3 nucleotides are TGTGCCAGCAGTGAAGACAGAACTGAAGCTTTCTTT. Translating it yields CASSEDRTEAFF.

This chain uses TRBV7-2 with TRBJ1-3; no reliable D call. V dropped 7 bases and J dropped 1 base, with 11 bases sitting between them. The CDR3 extends over 14 amino acids. Germline V gene sequence: CDR1 SGHTA, CDR2 FQGNSA. DNA of the CDR3: TGTGCCAGCATCCTTCAGGTTTCTGGAAACACCATATATTTT. Translating it yields CASILQVSGNTIYF.

The gene calls are TRBV28 and TRBJ1-2; TRBD1 matches 10 bases. Germline values: CDR1 MDHEN, CDR2 SYDVKM. The CDR3 consists of 16 residues. Trimming at V came to 5 bases and at J to 4 bases, leaving 10 bases not matched to a gene. Written as DNA, the CDR3 is TGTGCCAGCAGTGAACGACAGGGGGCGAAAATCTATGGCTACACCTTC. Its protein product is CASSERQGAKIYGYTF.